Given below is one TCR beta chain in context. The antigen this receptor binds is unknown. One base away there is no much larger clone; base qualities are not given. This entry comes from a study of T-cell memory formation after mild COVID-19 (dated by TCRdb to about 2021). Regarding the complete study: TCR sequence clusters from the two donors were largely donor specific. In a couple of donors, T-cell clones that expanded and contracted after mild COVID-19 were tracked by sequencing TCRalpha and TCRbeta repertoires over time. Two young, previously healthy adult volunteers made up the cohort, one male and one female. Points the paper makes about the study in general: From day 15 to 85, contracting clones showed balanced CD4/CD8 phenotypes, whereas a second wave of clones that expanded from day 15 to 37 leaned towards CD4+. Contracting CD4+ clones were found mainly in CM and EM memory subsets, while CD8+ clones were enriched in EMRA. Whether the second-wave clones peaking on day 37 were SARS-CoV-2 specific was not confirmed. Some responding clones were detected in pre-infection memory, suggesting pre-existing cross-reactive memory T cells joined the SARS-CoV-2 response. Only a couple of mild cases were covered by the study, and larger cohorts that include severe cases with pre-infection samples were considered necessary.

Ficoll-Paque density gradient centrifugation was the method used to isolate PBMCs. The listed sequencing device is Illumina NovaSeq 6000. cDNA libraries for TCRalpha and TCRbeta were prepared by 5'RACE using constant-segment primers, with sample barcodes and unique molecular identifiers added. Trizol reagent was used to extract RNA from every sample. Libraries were amplified in two PCR steps, with a second sample barcode and Illumina TruSeq adapters added in the second step. Sequencing of the libraries was done on an Illumina NovaSeq, producing 2 x 150 bp paired-end reads. The original methods were these. Demultiplexing of reads and collapsing into UMI-guided consensus sequences were performed with migec v1.2.7. Using mixcr v2.1.11, the UMI consensuses were aligned to TRA and TRB V and J templates and assembled into clonotypes. A clonotype was counted as expanded or contracted only if both edgeR and NoisET called the change significant, with noise models trained on biological replicates. edgeR calls used a false discovery rate-adjusted p below 0.01 and a log2 fold-change threshold of 1. PCA with hierarchical clustering of max-normalized trajectories of the 1000 most abundant clonotypes was used as exploratory dynamics analysis. Separately sequenced CD4+ and CD8+ repertoires were used to assign a CD4 or CD8 phenotype to each responding clone. The public sequencing data were trimmed at Q25 with fastp and processed into clonotypes with MiXCR by TCRdb, which kept only in-frame beta chains. Rows are unified per CDR3 protein, each entry keeping the most common DNA and genes. The V and J calls and clone size are TCRdb's, not the authors'. The sample contains about 340,000 distinct CDR3 sequences, approximately 12% of them found a single time. The ten largest make up over 20% of the sample.

V gives up 6 bases and J gives up 9 bases, and the segment between their germline ends measures 27 bases. The CDR3 starts with the cysteine, ends with the phenylalanine, and has 16 residues. The retained sequence is limited to the CDR3, 48 bases, with the frame set at the first base. CDR1 DFQATT and CDR2 SNEGSKA are derived from the germline V gene (reference sequence). The sample comprised PBMCs or a T cell subset sorted from them (not recorded which). The chain employs TRBV20-1 and TRBJ2-1; the best D guess is TRBD2, with 6 bases matching. The receptor comes from a man aged 18 to 29 who had mild COVID-19 (a few samples of this study predate the infection). The sample titles of this study are shuffled in the database, so cell type and time point are left out; the donor was told from shared clones. Here the CDR3 is given as CSAAPLGGVVAAEQFF. The nucleotide sequence reads TGCAGTGCGGCACCCCTGGGGGGTGTAGTAGCCGCTGAGCAGTTCTTC.